Listed below are T cell receptor beta chains from one sample, sequenced in a study of blood T cell repertoires in COVID-19. Method: immunoSEQ multiplex PCR; TCRdb's copy keeps in-frame clones and lacks some. The sample comprises more than 85,000 clones, 90% to 95% of which are singletons, and about 1.8% rests with the top ten. Sample: peripheral blood. The receptors come from a man aged 55 to 70 with acute or convalescent COVID-19. Each CDR3 is given without its conserved first and last residue. Part of the rows lack a size; the others show once, few, many or a class for expanded clones.

TRBV4-3	14	.	ASSQGRGNMNTEAF
TRBV9	14	once	ASSGESGSRADTQY
TRBV5-1	12	.	ASKEAGGADTQY
TRBV21-1	12	few	ASSKGSRCYEQY
TRBV9	13	.	ASSVASGGRETQY
TRBV6-5	13	.	ASRPGTATFNEQF
TRBV19	12	few	ASSMGQGTDTQY
TRBV6-5	8	.	ASFYYEQY
TRBV11-3	12	.	ASSLVNSHPEQY
TRBV6-2/TRBV6-3	10	.	ASSYAGNEQF
TRBV14	14	.	ASSPVRTSFGYEQY
TRBV2	13	.	ASSESLIAKNIQY
TRBV15	13	.	ATSRDHGRNTEAF
TRBV7-6	15	.	ASSLGGRGTNTGELF
TRBV11-3	11	once	ASSPSGAPQQY
TRBV20-1	15	.	SASANWGGLAKNIQY
TRBV18	13	.	ASSPRQGSGETQY
TRBV7-3	14	.	ASSQTGGAGGDTQY
TRBV7-9	12	.	ASSLGEMNTEAF
TRBV6-5	11	.	ASTPPDSYEQY